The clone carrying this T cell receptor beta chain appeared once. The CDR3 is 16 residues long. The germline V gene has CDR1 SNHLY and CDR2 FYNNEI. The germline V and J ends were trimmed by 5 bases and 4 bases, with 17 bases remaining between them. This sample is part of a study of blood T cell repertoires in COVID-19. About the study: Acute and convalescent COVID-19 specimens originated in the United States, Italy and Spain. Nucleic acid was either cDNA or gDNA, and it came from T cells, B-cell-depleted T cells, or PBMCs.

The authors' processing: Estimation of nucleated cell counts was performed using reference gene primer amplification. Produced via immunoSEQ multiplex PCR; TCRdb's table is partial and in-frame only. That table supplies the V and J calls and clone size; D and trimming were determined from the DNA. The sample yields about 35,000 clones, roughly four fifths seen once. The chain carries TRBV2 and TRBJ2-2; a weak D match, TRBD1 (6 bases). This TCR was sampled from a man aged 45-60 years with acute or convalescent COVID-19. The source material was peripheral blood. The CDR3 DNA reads TGTGCCAGCAGTAGTCAGGGGTCTTCGATCACCGGGGAGCTGTTTTTT. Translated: CASSSQGSSITGELFF.